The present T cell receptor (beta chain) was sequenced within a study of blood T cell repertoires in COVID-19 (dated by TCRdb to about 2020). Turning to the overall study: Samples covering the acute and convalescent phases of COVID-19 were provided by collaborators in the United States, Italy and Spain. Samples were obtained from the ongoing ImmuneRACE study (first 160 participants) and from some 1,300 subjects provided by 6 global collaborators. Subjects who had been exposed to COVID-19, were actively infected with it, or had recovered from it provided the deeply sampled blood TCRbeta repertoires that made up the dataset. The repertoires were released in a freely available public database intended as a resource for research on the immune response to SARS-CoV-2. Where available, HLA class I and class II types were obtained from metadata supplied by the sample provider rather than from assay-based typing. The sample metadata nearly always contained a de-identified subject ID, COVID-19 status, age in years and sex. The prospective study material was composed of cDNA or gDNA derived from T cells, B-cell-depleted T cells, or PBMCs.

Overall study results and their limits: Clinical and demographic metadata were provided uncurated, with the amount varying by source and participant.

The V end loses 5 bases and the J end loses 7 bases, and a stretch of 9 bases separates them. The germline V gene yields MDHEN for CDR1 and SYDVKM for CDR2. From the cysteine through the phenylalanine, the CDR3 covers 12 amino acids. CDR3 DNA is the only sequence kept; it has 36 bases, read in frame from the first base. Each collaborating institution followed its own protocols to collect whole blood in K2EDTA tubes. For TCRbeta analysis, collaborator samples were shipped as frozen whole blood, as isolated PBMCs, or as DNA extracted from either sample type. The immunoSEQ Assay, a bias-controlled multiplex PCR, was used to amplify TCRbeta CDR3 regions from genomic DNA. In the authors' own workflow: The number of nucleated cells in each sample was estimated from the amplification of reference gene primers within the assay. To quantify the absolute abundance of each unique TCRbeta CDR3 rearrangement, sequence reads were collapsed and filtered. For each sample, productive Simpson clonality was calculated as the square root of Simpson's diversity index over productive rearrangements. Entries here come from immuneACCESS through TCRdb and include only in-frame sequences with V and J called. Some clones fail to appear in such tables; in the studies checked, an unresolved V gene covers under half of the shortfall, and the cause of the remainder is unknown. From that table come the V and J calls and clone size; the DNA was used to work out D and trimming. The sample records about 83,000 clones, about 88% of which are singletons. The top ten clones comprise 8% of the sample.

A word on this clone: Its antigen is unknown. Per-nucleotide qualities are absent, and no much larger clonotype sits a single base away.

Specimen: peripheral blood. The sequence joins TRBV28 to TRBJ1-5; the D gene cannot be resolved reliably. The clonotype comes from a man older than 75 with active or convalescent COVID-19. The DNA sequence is TGTGCCAGCAGTGCGGGCCCCCAGCCCCAGCATTTT. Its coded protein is CASSAGPQPQHF.